The 14 T cell receptor beta chains presented below share a single source sample, sequenced in a study of T cell responses to AZD1222 COVID-19 vaccine. The data were produced by immunoSEQ multiplex PCR, yet TCRdb's version contains in-frame clones alone and is incomplete. Of 150,000 to 200,000 clones listed, roughly nine tenths are singletons. The sample in question was peripheral blood, obtained 28 days after the second AZD1222 dose. The source of these receptors is an adult who received the AZD1222 COVID-19 vaccine.

V usage is TRBV11-2 and J usage is TRBJ2-1, with 10 bases that match TRBD2. CDR1 and CDR2 (germline): SGHAT, FQNNGV. With 4 bases clipped from V and 7 bases from J, the junction kept 7 bases outside the gene matches. There are 15 residues in the CDR3. CDR3 protein: CASSWSSGRDNEQFF. Written as DNA, the CDR3 is TGTGCCAGCAGCTGGTCAAGCGGGAGGGATAATGAGCAGTTCTTC.

The rearrangement links TRBV27 to TRBJ1-5, with 7 bases aligning to TRBD1. There are 15 residues in the CDR3. The V segment lost 4 bases and the J segment 4 bases; nucleotides outside the gene matches: 7. CDR1 is MNHEY and CDR2 is SMNVEV in the germline V gene (reference sequence). CDR3 DNA sequence: TGTGCCAGCAGTTCACACCAGGGGGGAAATCAGCCCCAGCATTTT. Protein product: CASSSHQGGNQPQHF.

The rearrangement uses TRBV23-1 and TRBJ2-1; 14 nucleotides line up with TRBD2. TRBV23-1 is an ORF for which the function is uncertain. The CDR3 loop spans 22 amino acids. With 4 bases clipped from V and 2 bases from J, the junction kept 19 bases outside the gene matches. CDR3 residues: CASSRFPKRTSGRRRTYNEQFF. Written as DNA, the CDR3 is TGCGCCAGCAGTCGATTTCCCAAGCGGACTAGCGGGAGGAGAAGAACCTACAATGAGCAGTTCTTC.

Only one count was recorded for this clone. This chain uses TRBV6-5 with TRBJ2-3; 15 bases match TRBD2. Germline values: CDR1 MNHEY, CDR2 SVGAGI. The CDR3 is made up of 15 amino acids. J gave up 6 bases and V 7 bases, and 5 bases lay outside the gene matches. The CDR3 protein is CASTGLAGGEDTQYF. CDR3 bases: TGTGCCAGCACTGGACTAGCGGGGGGGGAGGATACGCAGTATTTT.

J is TRBJ2-7 and V is TRBV6-5; D possibly uses TRBD1 or TRBD2 (5 bases each). CDR1 and CDR2 (germline): MNHEY, SVGAGI. The V and J ends lost 0 bases and 3 bases respectively, with 12 bases between them. The CDR3 has 15 amino acids. In DNA form, the CDR3 reads TGTGCCAGCAGTTACTCAGAGGGGTGGGACTACGAGCAGTACTTC. As protein: CASSYSEGWDYEQYF.

The chain employs TRBV12-3 or TRBV12-4 and TRBJ2-7, with 7 bases that match TRBD1. Trimming cost V 3 bases and J 6 bases; bases outside gene matches: 5. The CDR3 is made up of 13 amino acids. CDR3 DNA sequence: TGTGCCAGCAGTTTTAACAGGGGCGGCGAGCAGTACTTC. Protein: CASSFNRGGEQYF.

The V call is TRBV5-4, the J call TRBJ1-2, with a weak D call TRBD1 (5 bases). This CDR3 has 14 amino acids. Germline assignment: CDR1 SGHNT and CDR2 YYREEE (reference sequence). V was cut by 4 bases and J by 4 bases, with 14 bases left in between. The CDR3 coding sequence is TGTGCCAGCAGCGACCTGACAGTGGGCTATGGCTACACCTTC. It specifies CASSDLTVGYGYTF.

V gene TRBV6-6 combines with J gene TRBJ1-5; no firm D call. The CDR3 consists of 13 residues. The V gene lost 3 bases and the J gene lost 4 bases, with 7 bases spanning the gap. Germline loops: CDR1 MNHNY, CDR2 SVGAGI (reference sequence). The chain's CDR3 is CASSYGVNQPQHF. CDR3 DNA: TGTGCCAGCAGTTATGGAGTGAATCAGCCCCAGCATTTT.

The chain employs TRBV27 and TRBJ2-2; D call uncertain. The V and J ends lost 5 bases and 1 base respectively, with 11 bases between them. This CDR3 contains 15 residues. Germline lookup yields CDR1 MNHEY and CDR2 SMNVEV (reference sequence). The CDR3 nucleotides are TGTGCCAGCAGTAGAACACAGATGAACACCGGGGAGCTGTTTTTT. Its protein is CASSRTQMNTGELFF.

In this sample, this clone turned up once. V usage is TRBV6-1 and J usage is TRBJ2-5; D uncertain. Germline V gene sequence: CDR1 MNHNS, CDR2 SASEGT. Trimming removed 4 bases from V and 4 bases from J, with 10 bases in between. This CDR3 region has 13 residues. The CDR3 sequence is CASSAPPIETQYF. The CDR3 bases are TGTGCCAGCAGTGCTCCCCCCATAGAGACCCAGTACTTC.

The chain employs TRBV9 and TRBJ1-1; unclear D gene. The V end lost 4 bases, the J end lost 7 bases, and 11 bases lay between the germline ends. Looked up from germline, CDR1 is SGDLS and CDR2 is YYNGEE. This CDR3 is 12 amino acids long. The CDR3 nucleotides read TGTGCCAGCAGCCTCATGGGCGGTGAAGCTTTCTTT. Protein product: CASSLMGGEAFF.

This clone was seen a single time. The chain is built from TRBV9 and TRBJ1-1; D remains unclear. CDR3 length: 17 amino acids. Trimming shortened V by 7 bases and J by 0 bases, and 22 bases separated the two germline ends. The germline V gene has CDR1 SGDLS and CDR2 YYNGEE. The CDR3 region is CASESIIGEFLNTEAFF. In DNA form, the CDR3 reads TGTGCCAGCGAATCAATCATTGGGGAGTTTTTGAACACTGAAGCTTTCTTT.

The chain joins TRBV7-9 to TRBJ1-2; 11 bases align to TRBD1. The germline CDR1 and CDR2 sequences are SEHNR and FQNEAQ (reference sequence). V shed 5 bases and J 4 bases; nucleotides not matched to a gene: 6. CDR3 size: 15 residues. This chain's CDR3 is CASSVGQGDGYGYTF. CDR3 sequence (DNA): TGTGCCAGCAGCGTGGGACAGGGGGACGGCTATGGCTACACCTTC.

This chain uses TRBV7-3 with TRBJ2-2; no clear D. The germline gives CDR1 SGHTA, CDR2 FQGTGA. Trimming left V 2 bases short and J 7 bases short, with 5 bases between. The length of the CDR3 is 12 residues. CDR3 coding DNA: TGTGCCAGCAGCTTATCAAGCGGGGAGCTGTTTTTT. This encodes CASSLSSGELFF. The full variable domain, rest sourced from reference TRBV7-3 and TRBJ2-2, is GAGVSQTPSNKVTEKGKYVELRCDPISGHTALYWYRQSLGQGPEFLIYFQGTGAADDSGLPNDRFFAVRPEGSVSTLKIQRTERGDSAVYLCASSLSSGELFFGEGSRLTVL.